Listed below are T cell receptor beta chains from one sample, sequenced in a study of a mutant IDH1 vaccine in newly diagnosed glioma. Some clones are missing from TCRdb's copy, which holds only in-frame ones; the method was immunoSEQ multiplex PCR. Of approximately 57,000 clones listed, roughly 77% were seen once; the top ten hold roughly 8.4%. No antigen is known for these receptors. The sequences come from PBMCs, collected from a glioma patient whose treatment included an IDH1 peptide vaccine. These TCRs come from a woman aged 40 to 50 with glioma. Some clones in this sample may be carry-over from other donors' samples. Each CDR3 is given with its conserved first and last residue. A D gene is named only where the DNA matches it firmly. The size entry is marked missing in some rows and otherwise reads once, few, many or a size class.

cdr3_length,d_call,v_call,clone_size,j_call,cdr3_aa,cdr3_nt
14,TRBD1,TRBV6-5,NA,TRBJ1-5,CASSSQGADQPQHF,TGTGCCAGCAGTTCCCAGGGGGCCGATCAGCCCCAGCATTTT
13,NA,TRBV7-9,NA,TRBJ2-1,CASSRDLYNEQFF,TGTGCCAGCAGCCGAGACTTATACAATGAGCAGTTCTTC
14,NA,TRBV30,NA,TRBJ1-1,CAWSLGTVNTEAFF,TGTGCCTGGAGTCTCGGGACGGTGAACACTGAAGCTTTCTTT
18,NA,TRBV6-1,NA,TRBJ1-5,CASSDMLRGGASNQPQHF,TGTGCCAGCAGTGATATGCTCAGGGGCGGCGCAAGCAATCAGCCCCAGCATTTT
15,TRBD1,TRBV18,NA,TRBJ1-2,CASSASRGPGDGYTF,TGTGCCAGCTCAGCTTCCAGGGGGCCGGGGGATGGCTACACCTTC
16,TRBD1,TRBV19,few,TRBJ1-1,CASRTGTGRMNTEAFF,TGTGCCAGTCGGACCGGGACAGGGCGGATGAACACTGAAGCTTTCTTT
14,TRBD1,TRBV5-1,NA,TRBJ1-1,CASRNRGRDTEAFF,TGCGCCAGCCGCAACAGGGGGCGCGACACTGAAGCTTTCTTT
15,NA,TRBV4-1,NA,TRBJ2-7,CASSQLQMGHYEQYF,TGCGCCAGCAGCCAGTTACAGATGGGACACTACGAGCAGTACTTC
12,NA,TRBV11-2,NA,TRBJ2-3,CASRTETDTQYF,TGTGCCAGCAGGACCGAGACAGATACGCAGTATTTT
15,TRBD1,TRBV4-1,once,TRBJ1-5,CASSSTGGVNQPQHF,TGCGCCAGCAGCTCCACAGGGGGTGTGAATCAGCCCCAGCATTTT
15,TRBD1,TRBV7-2,NA,TRBJ2-5,CASSSTTGTSETQYF,TGTGCCAGCAGCTCTACGACAGGGACGAGCGAGACCCAGTACTTC
12,NA,TRBV30,NA,TRBJ1-2,CAWNGIRYGYTF,TGTGCCTGGAACGGGATTAGGTATGGCTACACCTTC
14,NA,TRBV4-3,NA,TRBJ2-1,CASSQGLAPTGQFF,TGCGCCAGCAGCCAAGGGCTAGCGCCTACGGGGCAGTTCTTC